The entry that follows covers one T cell receptor (beta chain) sequence. Using immunoSEQ multiplex PCR, the repertoire was profiled, and TCRdb retains in-frame clones only, with some absent. The sample holds under 20,000 clones, around 83% seen once. The data are from a study of control samples from healthy donors and cancer patients. The V segment lost 3 bases and the J segment 3 bases; nucleotides outside the gene matches: 4. The CDR3 consists of 14 residues. Germline lookup yields CDR1 SEHNR and CDR2 FQNEAQ (reference sequence). This clonotype was sampled from an elderly man with head and neck cancer. V and J are TRBV7-9 and TRBJ2-7; 8 nucleotides align to TRBD2. The source material was PBMCs. DNA of the CDR3: TGTGCCAGCAGCTTCGGGACTAGTGGCTACGAGCAGTACTTC. This encodes CASSFGTSGYEQYF.